This TCR beta chain stems from a study of CD8+ T cells in alopecia areata. Once RNA had been extracted, it was reverse transcribed into cDNA to act as the sequencing template. Data came from immunoSEQ multiplex PCR; TCRdb stores just in-frame clones and leaves some out. The table includes 140,000 or so clones, about 51% detected once. Trimming at V came to 0 bases and at J to 8 bases, leaving 10 bases not matched to a gene. The CDR3 covers 16 residues. Germline V gene lookup returns CDR1 MGHRA and CDR2 YSYEKL. The origin of this receptor is a human donor with alopecia areata. The J gene is TRBJ2-3, the V gene TRBV4-1, with TRBD2 matching over 8 bases. This sample comprised CD4+ T cells sorted from blood, obtained at week 0. The CDR3 spells CASSQESGSLQGTQYF. CDR3 nucleotide sequence: TGCGCCAGCAGCCAAGAGAGCGGGAGCTTACAGGGTACGCAGTATTTT.